This entry lists 7 T cell receptor beta chains sequenced from one sample in a study of blood T cell repertoires in COVID-19. Generated by immunoSEQ multiplex PCR, the TCRdb table keeps only in-frame clones and is missing some. The table has about 170,000 clones, approximately 86% seen once. The sequenced sample was peripheral blood. The receptors originated from an elderly woman with active or convalescent COVID-19.

This clone was counted between two and nine times. The chain combines TRBV11-2 with TRBJ1-1, with TRBD1 matching 7 bases. The germline V gene encodes CDR1 SGHAT and CDR2 FQNNGV. J gave up 3 bases and V 5 bases, and 6 bases lay outside the gene matches. The CDR3 totals 14 residues. The CDR3 DNA reads as TGTGCCAGCAGCCCGGACAGGATGCACACTGAAGCTTTCTTT. It encodes CASSPDRMHTEAFF.

This rearrangement joins TRBV5-1 to TRBJ2-3; 15 nucleotides agree with TRBD2. V was clipped by 0 bases and J by 1 base; unmatched bases: 9. The CDR3 contains 20 residues. The V gene's germline CDR1 is SGHRS and CDR2 YFSETQ. CDR3 bases: TGCGCCAGCAGCTTGGCTGGACTAGCGGGAGGGCTTCGGGGCACAGATACGCAGTATTTT. Residues: CASSLAGLAGGLRGTDTQYF.

This clone was detected only once. V and J are TRBV30 and TRBJ1-5, with 9 positions matching TRBD1. With V trimmed by 3 bases and J by 7 bases, 7 bases remained unmatched. Germline V gene sequence: CDR1 GTSNPN, CDR2 SVGIG (reference sequence). CDR3 length: 14 residues. The DNA for the CDR3 is TGTGCCTGGAGCCAAGGACAGGGGAGGCAGCCCCAGCATTTT. Translation gives CAWSQGQGRQPQHF.

This sequence joins TRBV30 and TRBJ1-1; D possibly corresponds to TRBD1 (6 bases). Trimming took off 5 bases at V and 0 bases at J, with 19 bases between the two ends. This CDR3 region has 16 residues. Germline CDR1 reads GTSNPN; CDR2 reads SVGIG (reference sequence). CDR3 sequence reads: CAWRGPRTVLNTEAFF. The CDR3 region has the DNA TGTGCCTGGCGTGGGCCCCGGACAGTTTTGAACACTGAAGCTTTCTTT. The full variable domain, in which reference TRBV30 and TRBJ1-1 provide the parts outside the CDR3, is SQTIHQWPATLVQPVGSPLSLECTVEGTSNPNLYWYRQAAGRGLQLLFYSVGIGQISSEVPQNLSASRPQDRQFILSSKKLLLSDSGFYLCAWRGPRTVLNTEAFFGQGTRLTVV.

The chain has TRBV9 and TRBJ1-1, with 8 bases that match TRBD1. The CDR3 is made up of 14 amino acids. The V gene end was trimmed by 3 bases and the J gene end by 6 bases; junction bases not matched to a gene: 7. Germline values: CDR1 SGDLS, CDR2 YYNGEE. The CDR3 coding sequence is TGTGCCAGCAGCGCCCGGACAGGGTCCCCTGAAGCTTTCTTT. This sequence encodes CASSARTGSPEAFF.

This chain connects TRBV28 to TRBJ1-5; the D is unclear. This CDR3 comprises 16 residues. Germline assignment: CDR1 MDHEN and CDR2 SYDVKM. Trimming pared 1 base from V and 3 bases from J, leaving 13 bases between. The CDR3: CASSLLRRGPNQPQHF. The CDR3 DNA reads TGTGCCAGCAGTTTATTGCGGCGGGGTCCCAATCAGCCCCAGCATTTT.

This clone showed up just once. The rearrangement joins TRBV4-1 to TRBJ1-2, with 8 bases aligning to TRBD1. The germline V gene has CDR1 MGHRA and CDR2 YSYEKL. With V trimmed by 10 bases and J by 4 bases, 17 bases remained unmatched. This CDR3 contains 16 residues. Here the CDR3 DNA reads TGCGCCACCTTCTCCCTAAAGGACAGGGATTCCTATGGCTACACCTTC. This gives the protein CATFSLKDRDSYGYTF.